This T cell receptor (beta chain) was recovered during a study of blood T cell repertoires in COVID-19. Sequencing was performed with immunoSEQ multiplex PCR; in TCRdb, only in-frame clones are kept and a portion is missing. Of roughly 72,000 clones in the sample, under 90% are singletons; the top ten hold approximately 2.5%. This clone came up once. Trimming cost V 2 bases and J 4 bases, with 8 bases left between them. The CDR3 is 14 amino acids. Germline V gives CDR1 LGHNA, CDR2 YSLEER. The sequencing input was peripheral blood. The TCR sequence derives from a human donor in a cohort sampled during active COVID-19. This sequence joins TRBV4-3 and TRBJ2-2; D not certain. The DNA for the CDR3 is TGCGCCAGCAGCCAATATCAGGCCACCGGGGAGCTGTTTTTT. It specifies CASSQYQATGELFF.